This T cell receptor (beta chain) was sequenced in a study of cytomegalovirus exposure and HLA in healthy donors. The PCR ran on 60 Vbeta and 13 Jbeta primers. TCRdb keeps only in-frame clones here, not all; method: immunoSEQ multiplex PCR. The repertoire holds 100,000 to 150,000 clones, with 70% to 85% as singletons. A single count supports this clone. The V end was cut by 4 bases, the J end by 0 bases, with 14 bases between. The CDR3 extends over 16 amino acids. Germline lookup yields CDR1 SGHNT and CDR2 YYREEE (reference sequence). The origin of this receptor is a boy between 2 and 10 years old in good health and CMV-seronegative. This chain links TRBV5-4 with TRBJ2-1; possible D gene TRBD1, 5 bases. Source material: PBMCs. The CDR3 DNA follows: TGTGCCAGCAGCGGTGAGGACATGAGCTCCTACAATGAGCAGTTCTTC. This encodes CASSGEDMSSYNEQFF.